The rows below give T cell receptor beta chains drawn from one sample of a study of T-cell reconstitution after alpha-beta-depleted transplantation in children. TCRdb re-called the PCR reads through MiXCR, storing one row per CDR3 protein. The profile shows about 830,000 distinct CDR3 sequences, around 15% of them singletons. The sequencing here drew on PBMCs, mostly from graft donor cells, taken 360 days after TCRalphabeta/CD19-depleted stem cell transplant. These receptors were obtained from a male patient younger than 18 who had a stem cell transplant for acute lymphoblastic leukemia, so the T cells may come from the graft donor. The CDR3 runs from the conserved cysteine through the conserved F or W. A D gene is named only where the DNA matches it firmly. Only part of the rows carry a size: once, few, many, or a class if the clone is expanded.

TRBV7-9	TRBD1	TRBJ2-7	few	CASSLGTGGSSYEQYF	TGTGCCAGCAGCCTCGGGACAGGGGGTAGCTCCTACGAGCAGTACTTC
TRBV12-3/TRBV12-4	NA	TRBJ2-3	NA	CASSSDTTADTQYF	TGTGCCAGCAGCTCAGACACCACGGCTGATACGCAGTATTTT
TRBV12-3/TRBV12-4	NA	TRBJ2-7	NA	CASSLRTGDSSYEQYF	TGTGCCAGCAGTTTAAGGACGGGAGATAGCTCCTACGAGCAGTACTTC
TRBV7-2	TRBD2	TRBJ2-3	NA	CASSLAPSGRRDTQYF	TGTGCCAGCAGCTTAGCGCCTAGCGGGAGAAGGGATACGCAGTATTTT
TRBV5-1	NA	TRBJ2-5	few	CASSLRTAEETQYF	TGCGCCAGCAGCCTTCGGACAGCAGAGGAGACCCAGTACTTC
TRBV3-1	TRBD2	TRBJ2-5	few	CASSQDTSVGETQYF	TGTGCCAGCAGCCAAGATACTAGCGTTGGGGAGACCCAGTACTTC
TRBV29-1	TRBD1	TRBJ1-1	NA	CSPRPGQGGGSDTEAFF	TGCAGCCCCAGACCTGGACAGGGAGGTGGGTCGGACACTGAAGCTTTCTTT
TRBV5-4	NA	TRBJ2-7	NA	CATMSGSSYEQYF	TGTGCCACCATGAGCGGGTCCTCCTACGAGCAGTACTTC
TRBV29-1	TRBD1	TRBJ2-2	few	CSVLTGDGELFF	TGCAGCGTCCTGACAGGGGACGGGGAGCTGTTTTTT
TRBV6-5	NA	TRBJ1-4	few	CASSYSMGATNEKLFF	TGTGCCAGCAGTTACTCGATGGGAGCGACTAATGAAAAACTGTTTTTT
TRBV19	NA	TRBJ1-5	NA	CASNPPAGRNQPQHF	TGTGCCAGTAATCCCCCCGCAGGGAGAAATCAGCCCCAGCATTTT
TRBV12-3/TRBV12-4	TRBD2	TRBJ2-3	NA	CASIVSGRARDTQYF	TGTGCCAGCATTGTTAGCGGGAGGGCAAGAGATACGCAGTATTTT
TRBV11-2	NA	TRBJ2-3	NA	CASSRRGLERDTQYF	TGTGCCAGCAGCCGCCGGGGCCTCGAAAGAGATACGCAGTATTTT
TRBV7-8	TRBD2	TRBJ2-3	few	CASSLTVAGEGGDTQYF	TGTGCCAGCAGCTTAACGGTGGCGGGAGAGGGTGGAGATACGCAGTATTTT
TRBV20-1	NA	TRBJ2-7	few	CSARSAYEQYF	TGCAGTGCTAGATCCGCGTACGAGCAGTACTTC
TRBV6-1	TRBD1	TRBJ2-1	NA	CASSEVDRFYNEQFF	TGTGCCAGCAGTGAAGTGGACAGGTTCTACAATGAGCAGTTCTTC
TRBV6-1	NA	TRBJ1-4	NA	CAVTDTTNEKLFF	TGTGCCGTCACAGACACAACTAATGAAAAACTGTTTTTT
TRBV27	TRBD1	TRBJ1-1	few	CASSLSHRGTEAFF	TGTGCCAGCAGTTTATCGCACAGGGGCACTGAAGCTTTCTTT
TRBV5-1	TRBD2	TRBJ2-7	few	CASSFPGGRSHEQYF	TGCGCCAGCAGCTTTCCCGGGGGGAGGAGCCACGAGCAGTACTTC
TRBV18	NA	TRBJ1-5	few	CASSARGYSNQPQHF	TGTGCCAGCTCAGCCCGGGGCTATAGCAATCAGCCCCAGCATTTT
TRBV12-3/TRBV12-4	NA	TRBJ2-5	NA	CASTGTVMGGETQYF	TGTGCCAGCACCGGGACTGTTATGGGAGGAGAGACCCAGTACTTC
TRBV5-1	NA	TRBJ2-1	many	CASSFGRVGYNEQFF	TGCGCCAGCAGCTTCGGCAGGGTCGGCTACAATGAGCAGTTCTTC
TRBV27	TRBD2	TRBJ2-7	many	CASRRGDGVRYEQYF	TGTGCCAGCAGACGGGGGGACGGCGTCAGGTACGAGCAGTACTTC
TRBV28	TRBD1	TRBJ2-7	few	CASRDRAVTYEQYF	TGTGCCAGCAGGGACAGGGCGGTGACTTACGAGCAGTACTTC
TRBV10-3	NA	TRBJ2-7	NA	CAISGGAGSSYEQYF	TGTGCCATCAGTGGCGGGGCAGGGAGCTCCTACGAGCAGTACTTC
TRBV11-2	TRBD2	TRBJ2-5	NA	CASSLYPVASGGQETQYF	TGTGCCAGCAGCTTATACCCCGTGGCTAGCGGGGGCCAAGAGACCCAGTACTTC
TRBV27	NA	TRBJ1-3	few	CASRGAGLLSGNTIYF	TGTGCCAGCAGAGGGGCAGGGTTACTCTCTGGAAACACCATATATTTT
TRBV7-6	TRBD2	TRBJ2-1	few	CASSLTSGLAAYNEQFF	TGTGCCAGCAGCTTAACTTCAGGGCTAGCGGCTTACAATGAGCAGTTCTTC
TRBV6-2/TRBV6-3	NA	TRBJ2-3	NA	CASSYEALGDTQYF	TGTGCCAGCAGTTACGAGGCCCTCGGGGATACGCAGTATTTT
TRBV7-6	TRBD2	TRBJ2-6	few	CASSSRGVVAGVSSGANVLTF	TGTGCCAGCAGCTCCCGGGGGGTTGTAGCGGGAGTGAGCTCTGGGGCCAACGTCCTGACTTTC